Below, 24 T cell receptor beta chains from the same sample are listed, as sequenced in a study of blood T cell repertoires in COVID-19. TCRdb's copy holds only in-frame clones and misses some; the assay was immunoSEQ multiplex PCR. The table lists approximately 270,000 clones, 65% to 85% of them singletons. Sequencing input: peripheral blood. The receptors shown here come from a person between 65 and 79 years old with COVID-19, enrolled during active disease.

This clone occurred a few times. V is TRBV7-3 and J is TRBJ2-3, with TRBD2 matching over 7 bases. V was clipped by 5 bases and J by 2 bases; unmatched bases: 13. CDR3 length equals 17 residues. Germline lookup yields CDR1 SGHTA and CDR2 FQGTGA. CDR3 DNA sequence: TGTGCCAGCAGCCCCTTCCGCAGCGGGACCTTCACAGATACGCAGTATTTT. Its protein is CASSPFRSGTFTDTQYF.

V usage is TRBV28 and J usage is TRBJ2-7; 12 nucleotides agree with TRBD2. The CDR3 covers 14 residues. The V and J ends lost 7 bases and 1 base, in that order; junction bases with no gene match: 2. The germline CDR1 and CDR2 sequences are MDHEN and SYDVKM. CDR3 protein: CASTGLAGSYEQYF. The CDR3 DNA reads TGTGCCAGCACCGGACTAGCGGGGTCCTACGAGCAGTACTTC.

V usage is TRBV27 and J usage is TRBJ2-2; 8 bases are shared with TRBD2. Germline lookup yields CDR1 MNHEY and CDR2 SMNVEV (reference sequence). Trimming took 10 bases from V and 6 from J; bases not matched to a gene: 13. CDR3 size: 15 residues. CDR3 sequence: CATKVGGASPGELFF. DNA for the CDR3: TGTGCCACCAAGGTCGGGGGGGCCTCTCCCGGGGAGCTGTTTTTT.

The J gene is TRBJ2-3, the V gene TRBV6-5; D is perhaps TRBD2 (5 bases). V was pared by 5 bases and J by 5 bases, with 17 bases between. Germline lookup yields CDR1 MNHEY and CDR2 SVGAGI. The CDR3 is 15 amino acids. The CDR3 region is CASSPRLGGGDTQYF. The CDR3 bases are TGTGCCAGCAGTCCCCGGTTGGGTGGAGGAGATACGCAGTATTTT.

J is TRBJ2-4 and V is TRBV4-2; TRBD2 matches at 8 bases. The CDR3 is 16 amino acids. In germline, CDR1 is LGHNA, CDR2 YNFKEQ. V was pared by 1 base and J by 2 bases, with 4 bases of the junction left unmatched. The CDR3 coding sequence is TGTGCCAGCAGCCAAGTGGGGACTAGTACCAAAAACATTCAGTACTTC. Encoded protein: CASSQVGTSTKNIQYF.

This chain connects TRBV5-1 to TRBJ2-7; maybe TRBD1 (5 bases). This CDR3 is built from 13 residues. Germline lookup yields CDR1 SGHRS and CDR2 YFSETQ. V was cut by 2 bases and J by 2 bases, with 8 bases left in between. As DNA, the CDR3 is TGCGCCAGCAGCTTCCAGGGAACCTACGAGCAGTACTTC. This gives the protein CASSFQGTYEQYF.

The rearrangement joins TRBV4-1 to TRBJ2-3; TRBD1 matches at 8 bases. The germline gives CDR1 MGHRA, CDR2 YSYEKL. This CDR3 has 16 amino acids. After removal of 1 base from V and 3 bases from J, the junction contained 6 bases not matched to a gene. The CDR3: CASSQGTGQTTDTQYF. The CDR3 DNA reads TGCGCCAGCAGCCAAGGGACAGGGCAAACGACAGATACGCAGTATTTT.

J is TRBJ1-1 and V is TRBV27, with 8 bases lining up with TRBD1. Losses at the gene ends were 5 bases for V and 2 bases for J; bases not matched to a gene: 10. Germline loops: CDR1 MNHEY, CDR2 SMNVEV (reference sequence). The CDR3 is 16 residues long. The CDR3 coding sequence is TGTGCCAGCAGTCCCCGGGCCGCAGGGGGCAACACTGAAGCTTTCTTT. Amino acid sequence: CASSPRAAGGNTEAFF.

The J gene is TRBJ2-7, the V gene TRBV27, with 9 bases that match TRBD1. The germline V gene encodes CDR1 MNHEY and CDR2 SMNVEV (reference sequence). This CDR3 comprises 14 residues. The J segment lost 2 bases and the V segment lost 4 bases, leaving 3 bases of the junction unmatched. Here the CDR3 DNA reads TGTGCCAGCAGTTGGACAGGGGATCCCTACGAGCAGTACTTC. Its translation: CASSWTGDPYEQYF.

The V and J genes are TRBV7-9 and TRBJ2-7; 7 bases fit TRBD1. The CDR3 loop spans 13 amino acids. V was clipped by 6 bases and J by 7 bases; unmatched bases: 9. Germline-derived CDR1 and CDR2 are SEHNR and FQNEAQ (reference sequence). This CDR3 is CASSHRGRWEQYF. Written as DNA, the CDR3 is TGTGCCAGCAGTCACAGGGGCCGTTGGGAGCAGTACTTC. Based on the CDR3 plus reference TRBV7-9 and TRBJ2-7, the full variable domain is DTGVSQNPRHKITKRGQNVTFRCDPISEHNRLYWYRQTLGQGPEFLTYFQNEAQLEKSRLLSDRFSAERPKGSFSTLEIQRTEQGDSAMYLCASSHRGRWEQYFGPGTRLTVT.

This chain uses TRBV9 with TRBJ2-7; D gene ambiguous. Trimming took 4 bases from V and 9 from J, leaving 14 bases between them. Germline values: CDR1 SGDLS, CDR2 YYNGEE. The CDR3 consists of 12 residues. Here the CDR3 DNA reads TGTGCCAGCAGCCCAGGTGGTTTCGTGCAGTACTTC. This sequence encodes CASSPGGFVQYF.

This chain connects TRBV7-9 to TRBJ2-7; 10 positions match TRBD2. J lost 6 bases, V lost 5 bases, and 4 bases had no gene match. The V gene's germline CDR1 is SEHNR and CDR2 FQNEAQ (reference sequence). The CDR3 contains 13 residues. The CDR3 bases are TGTGCCAGCAGCCCGGGGACTAGCGCCGAGCAGTACTTC. Residues: CASSPGTSAEQYF. The entire variable domain, with the rest obtained from reference TRBV7-9 and TRBJ2-7, is as follows: DTGVSQNPRHKITKRGQNVTFRCDPISEHNRLYWYRQTLGQGPEFLTYFQNEAQLEKSRLLSDRFSAERPKGSFSTLEIQRTEQGDSAMYLCASSPGTSAEQYFGPGTRLTVT.

This clone was seen only a few times. The chain employs TRBV7-9 and TRBJ2-5; D might be TRBD1 (6 bases). The V end was cut by 5 bases, the J end by 5 bases, with 15 bases between. The CDR3 is made up of 14 amino acids. Germline V lookup: CDR1 SEHNR, CDR2 FQNEAQ (reference sequence). CDR3 region: CASSLNRVRETQYF. The CDR3 DNA is TGTGCCAGCAGCCTGAACAGGGTACGGGAGACCCAGTACTTC.

This clone occurred a few times. V usage is TRBV13 and J usage is TRBJ1-2, with D maybe TRBD1 (5 bases). The CDR3 covers 13 residues. V lost 1 base and J lost 7, with 10 bases in between. CDR1 is PRHDT, CDR2 FYEKMQ, per germline (reference sequence). DNA for the CDR3: TGTGCCAGCAGCTTAGCGTCAGGGTCTGGCTACACCTTC. Amino acid sequence: CASSLASGSGYTF.

The chain carries TRBV3-1 (or the pseudogene TRBV3-2) and TRBJ1-5; D not certain. V was shortened by 0 bases and J by 3 bases, with 6 bases between the two germline ends. CDR1 LGHDT and CDR2 YNNKEL come from the germline V gene (reference sequence). The CDR3 covers 14 residues. In DNA, the CDR3 is TGTGCCAGCAGCCAAGAGGGCTCCAATCAGCCCCAGCATTTT. Translation: CASSQEGSNQPQHF.

The chain combines TRBV9 with TRBJ2-2; TRBD2 is a possible D gene (6 bases). The V gene lost 2 bases and the J gene lost 1 base, with 9 bases spanning the gap. In germline, CDR1 is SGDLS, CDR2 YYNGEE. This CDR3 comprises 15 residues. The CDR3 DNA is TGTGCCAGCAGCGTGACTAGGGGGAACACCGGGGAGCTGTTTTTT. This encodes CASSVTRGNTGELFF.

The rearrangement uses TRBV4-1 and TRBJ2-2; D gene unclear. The ends were cut back, 0 bases at V and 9 bases at J, with 20 bases in the middle. CDR3 length: 17 residues. Per the germline V gene, CDR1 is MGHRA and CDR2 is YSYEKL. The CDR3: CASSQDIDVAPPRELFF. The CDR3 coding sequence is TGCGCCAGCAGCCAAGATATCGATGTAGCACCTCCCCGGGAGCTGTTTTTT.

The rearrangement links TRBV6-5 to TRBJ1-5; D not certain. CDR3 size: 14 residues. Germline-derived CDR1 and CDR2 are MNHEY and SVGAGI. V lost 6 bases and J 3 bases, leaving 12 bases between the germline ends. For the CDR3, the DNA is TGTGCCAGCAGCCGTGACATTTTCAATCAGCCCCAGCATTTT. The encoded protein is CASSRDIFNQPQHF.

The genes are TRBV7-3 and TRBJ1-1, with D possibly matching TRBD1 (5 bases). Germline V gene sequence: CDR1 SGHTA, CDR2 FQGTGA. Between the trimmed V and J ends, which lost 0 bases and 5 bases, there was a span of 13 bases. This CDR3 is 15 amino acids long. The CDR3 nucleotides read TGTGCCAGCAGCTTAACCCCCAGGGTCGGGACTGAAGCTTTCTTT. Protein sequence: CASSLTPRVGTEAFF.

The chain couples TRBV12-5 to TRBJ2-2; 9 bases match TRBD1. The CDR3 consists of 15 residues. Germline values: CDR1 LGHNT, CDR2 FRNRAP. The V and J ends lost 6 bases and 5 bases, in that order; junction bases with no gene match: 7. The CDR3 region is CASGQGTGTTGELFF. The CDR3 nucleotides read TGTGCTAGTGGACAAGGGACAGGGACTACCGGGGAGCTGTTTTTT.

The rearrangement links TRBV19 to TRBJ1-4; 9 bases line up with TRBD1. The J segment lost 7 bases and the V segment lost 4 bases, leaving 4 bases of the junction unmatched. CDR1 is LNHDA, CDR2 SQIVND, per germline (reference sequence). The CDR3 is made up of 14 amino acids. This chain's CDR3 is CASSTDRGGEKLFF. The CDR3 DNA is TGTGCCAGTAGTACGGACAGGGGCGGTGAAAAACTGTTTTTT. The variable domain in full, completed from reference TRBV19 and TRBJ1-4, reads DGGITQSPKYLFRKEGQNVTLSCEQNLNHDAMYWYRQDPGQGLRLIYYSQIVNDFQKGDIAEGYSVSREKKESFPLTVTSAQKNPTAFYLCASSTDRGGEKLFFGSGTQLSVL.

The chain has TRBV4-3 and TRBJ2-2; D gene unclear. V was shortened by 1 base and J by 4 bases, with 7 bases between the two germline ends. The length of the CDR3 is 14 residues. In germline, CDR1 is LGHNA, CDR2 YSLEER. The CDR3 DNA reads TGCGCCAGCAGCCAAGTTCAGGCCACCGGGGAGCTGTTTTTT. It encodes CASSQVQATGELFF.

The rearrangement links TRBV6-4 to TRBJ1-2; possible D gene TRBD1, 6 bases. This CDR3 contains 15 residues. The V and J ends lost 4 bases and 4 bases respectively, with 16 bases between them. The germline V gene encodes CDR1 MRHNA and CDR2 SNTAGT. The CDR3 reads CASSADPRGAYGYTF. CDR3 coding DNA: TGTGCCAGCAGTGCCGACCCCAGGGGAGCCTATGGCTACACCTTC.

Only a few counts were recorded for this clone. The rearrangement joins TRBV2 to TRBJ1-1, with 9 bases aligning to TRBD1. The CDR3 extends over 13 amino acids. The germline V gene encodes CDR1 SNHLY and CDR2 FYNNEI. J was trimmed by 4 bases and V by 7 bases; bases with no gene match: 4. The CDR3 is CASMEDRGTEAFF. DNA for the CDR3: TGTGCCAGCATGGAGGACAGGGGCACTGAAGCTTTCTTT.